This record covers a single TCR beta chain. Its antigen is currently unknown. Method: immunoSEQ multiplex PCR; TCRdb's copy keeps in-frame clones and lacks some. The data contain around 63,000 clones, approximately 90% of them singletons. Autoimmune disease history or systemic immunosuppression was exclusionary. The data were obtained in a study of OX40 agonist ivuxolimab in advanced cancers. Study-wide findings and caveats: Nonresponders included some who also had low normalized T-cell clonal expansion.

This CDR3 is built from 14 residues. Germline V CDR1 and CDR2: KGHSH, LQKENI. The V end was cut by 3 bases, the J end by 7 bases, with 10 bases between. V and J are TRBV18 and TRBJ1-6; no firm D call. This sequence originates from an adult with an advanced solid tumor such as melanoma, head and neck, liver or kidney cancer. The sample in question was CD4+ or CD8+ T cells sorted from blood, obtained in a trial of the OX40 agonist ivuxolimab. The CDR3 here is CASSPQARNSPLHF. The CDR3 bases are TGTGCCAGCTCACCCCAAGCACGGAATTCACCCCTCCACTTT. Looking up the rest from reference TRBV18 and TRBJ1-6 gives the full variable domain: NAGVMQNPRHLVRRRGQEARLRCSPMKGHSHVYWYRQLPEEGLKFMVYLQKENIIDESGMPKERFSAEFPKEGPSILRIQQVVRGDSAAYFCASSPQARNSPLHFGNGTRLTVT.